This T cell receptor beta chain was identified in a study of blood T cells in healthy people across ages. Study observations and caveats: Diversity figures derived from one million T cells were judged to underestimate the true value.

Russia was home to the donors, healthy Caucasian individuals aged about 6 to 90. Each sample had at least 6 million PBMCs isolated. There are 12 residues in the CDR3. The V gene end was trimmed by 7 bases and the J gene end by 4 bases; junction bases not matched to a gene: 6. Germline CDR1 SQVTM, CDR2 ANQGSEA. Details on this clonotype: The antigen is undetermined.

The authors ran a second PCR of about 7 to 11 cycles using a sample-barcoded 5' primer and a J-beta primer mix. CDR3-containing paired-end reads numbering at least 2.5 million came from each sample. TCRdb re-called the 5' RACE reads through MiXCR, storing one row per CDR3 protein. The data hold more than 1 million distinct CDR3 sequences, with 40% to 45% observed a single time. The TCR sequence derives from a woman in her sixties or seventies in good health. Material: blood. The chain carries TRBV29-1 and TRBJ2-5, with 7 bases fitting TRBD1. Written as DNA, the CDR3 is TGCAGCGGCGTTTCAGGGGGAGAGACCCAGTACTTC. Amino acid sequence: CSGVSGGETQYF.